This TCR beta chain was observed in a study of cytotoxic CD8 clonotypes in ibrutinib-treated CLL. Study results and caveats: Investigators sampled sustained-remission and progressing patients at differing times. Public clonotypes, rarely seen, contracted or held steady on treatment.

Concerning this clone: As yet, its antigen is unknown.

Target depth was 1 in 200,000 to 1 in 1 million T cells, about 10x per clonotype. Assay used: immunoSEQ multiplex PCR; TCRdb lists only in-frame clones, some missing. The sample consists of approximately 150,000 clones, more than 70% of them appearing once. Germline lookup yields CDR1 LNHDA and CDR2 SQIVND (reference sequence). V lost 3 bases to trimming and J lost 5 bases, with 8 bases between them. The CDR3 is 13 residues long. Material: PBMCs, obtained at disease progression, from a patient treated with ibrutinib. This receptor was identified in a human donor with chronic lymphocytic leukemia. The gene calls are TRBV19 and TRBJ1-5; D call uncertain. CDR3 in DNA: TGTGCCAGTAGTATCTCCCCGGATCAGCCCCAGCATTTT. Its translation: CASSISPDQPQHF.